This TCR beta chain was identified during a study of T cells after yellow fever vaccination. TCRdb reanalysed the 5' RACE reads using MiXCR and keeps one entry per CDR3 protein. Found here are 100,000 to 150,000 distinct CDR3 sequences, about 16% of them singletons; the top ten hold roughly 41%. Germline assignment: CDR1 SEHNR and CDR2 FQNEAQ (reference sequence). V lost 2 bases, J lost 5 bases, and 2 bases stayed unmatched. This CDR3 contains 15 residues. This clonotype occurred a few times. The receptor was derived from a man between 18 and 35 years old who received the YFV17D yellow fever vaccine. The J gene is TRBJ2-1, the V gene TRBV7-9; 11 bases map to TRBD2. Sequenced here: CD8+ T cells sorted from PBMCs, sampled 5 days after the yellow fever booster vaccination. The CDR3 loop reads CASSLLAGGHNEQFF. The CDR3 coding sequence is TGTGCCAGCAGCTTATTAGCGGGGGGGCACAATGAGCAGTTCTTC.